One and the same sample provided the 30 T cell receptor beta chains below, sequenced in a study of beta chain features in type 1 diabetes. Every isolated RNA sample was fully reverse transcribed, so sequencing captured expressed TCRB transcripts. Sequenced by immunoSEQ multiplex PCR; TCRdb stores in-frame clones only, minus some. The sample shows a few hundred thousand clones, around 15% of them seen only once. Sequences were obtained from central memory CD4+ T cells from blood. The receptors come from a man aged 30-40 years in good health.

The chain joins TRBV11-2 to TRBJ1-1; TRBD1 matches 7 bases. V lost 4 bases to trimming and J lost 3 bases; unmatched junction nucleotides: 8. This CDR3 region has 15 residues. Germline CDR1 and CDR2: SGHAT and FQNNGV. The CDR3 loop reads CASSYWDRRDTEAFF. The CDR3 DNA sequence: TGTGCCAGCAGCTATTGGGACAGAAGGGACACTGAAGCTTTCTTT.

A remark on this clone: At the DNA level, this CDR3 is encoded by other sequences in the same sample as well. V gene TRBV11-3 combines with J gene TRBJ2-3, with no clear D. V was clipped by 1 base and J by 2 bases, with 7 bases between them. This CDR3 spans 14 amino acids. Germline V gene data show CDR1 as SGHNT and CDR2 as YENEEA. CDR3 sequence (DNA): TGTGCCAGCAGCTTAGGTGCCTCCACAGATACGCAGTATTTT. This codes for CASSLGASTDTQYF.

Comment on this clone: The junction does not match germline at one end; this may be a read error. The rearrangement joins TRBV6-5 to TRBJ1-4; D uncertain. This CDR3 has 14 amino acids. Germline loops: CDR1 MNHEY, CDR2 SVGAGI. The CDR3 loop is CVSRRGFSSGKLFF. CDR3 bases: TGTGTCAGCAGAAGAGGGTTTTCCTCGGGAAAACTGTTTTTT.

In nucleotides, the CDR3 is TGTGCCAGCAGCCAAGTTTTGTCCAGACAAGAGACCCAGTACTTC. Translated, it gives CASSQVLSRQETQYF. The chain links TRBV14 to TRBJ2-5; D not certain. CDR1 and CDR2 (germline): SGHDN, FVKESK. The CDR3 extends over 15 amino acids. Trimming pared 1 base from V and 2 bases from J, leaving 11 bases between.

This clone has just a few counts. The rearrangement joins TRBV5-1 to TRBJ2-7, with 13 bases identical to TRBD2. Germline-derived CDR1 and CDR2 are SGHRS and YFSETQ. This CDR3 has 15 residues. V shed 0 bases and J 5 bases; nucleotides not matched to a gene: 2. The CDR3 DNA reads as TGCGCCAGCAGCTTGGCAGGGACTAGCGGGGACGAGCAGTACTTC. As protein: CASSLAGTSGDEQYF.

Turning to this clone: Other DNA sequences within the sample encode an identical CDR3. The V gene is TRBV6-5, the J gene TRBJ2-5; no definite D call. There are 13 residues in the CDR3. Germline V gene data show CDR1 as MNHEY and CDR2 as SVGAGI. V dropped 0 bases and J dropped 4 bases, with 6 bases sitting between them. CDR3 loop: CASSYSGGETQYF. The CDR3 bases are TGTGCCAGCAGTTACTCGGGTGGAGAGACCCAGTACTTC.

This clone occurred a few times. CDR3: CASSLEGHNEKLFF. The CDR3 DNA sequence: TGTGCCAGCAGTTTAGAAGGACATAATGAAAAACTGTTTTTT. The chain employs TRBV28 and TRBJ1-4; TRBD1 is a possible D gene (5 bases). The V gene lost 2 bases and the J gene lost 4 bases, with 8 bases spanning the gap. The CDR3 runs to 14 residues. CDR1 is MDHEN, CDR2 SYDVKM, per germline.

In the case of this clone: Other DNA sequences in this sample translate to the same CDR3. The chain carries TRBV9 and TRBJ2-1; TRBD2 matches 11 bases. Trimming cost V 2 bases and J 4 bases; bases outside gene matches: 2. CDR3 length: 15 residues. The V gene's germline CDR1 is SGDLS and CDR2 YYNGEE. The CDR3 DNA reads TGTGCCAGCAGCGTGAGACTAGCGGGATACAATGAGCAGTTCTTC. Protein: CASSVRLAGYNEQFF.

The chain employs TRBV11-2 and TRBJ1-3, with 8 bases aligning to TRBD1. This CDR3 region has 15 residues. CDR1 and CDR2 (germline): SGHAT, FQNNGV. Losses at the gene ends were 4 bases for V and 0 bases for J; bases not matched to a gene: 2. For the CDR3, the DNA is TGTGCCAGCAGCTCACAGGGGGGCTCTGGAAACACCATATATTTT. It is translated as CASSSQGGSGNTIYF.

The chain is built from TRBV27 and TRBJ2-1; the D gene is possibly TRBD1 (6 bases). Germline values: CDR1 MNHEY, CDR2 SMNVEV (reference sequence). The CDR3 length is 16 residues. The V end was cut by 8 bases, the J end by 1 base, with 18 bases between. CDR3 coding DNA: TGTGCCAGCGCGGACGTCCAGGGGTTTTCCTACAATGAGCAGTTCTTC. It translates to CASADVQGFSYNEQFF.

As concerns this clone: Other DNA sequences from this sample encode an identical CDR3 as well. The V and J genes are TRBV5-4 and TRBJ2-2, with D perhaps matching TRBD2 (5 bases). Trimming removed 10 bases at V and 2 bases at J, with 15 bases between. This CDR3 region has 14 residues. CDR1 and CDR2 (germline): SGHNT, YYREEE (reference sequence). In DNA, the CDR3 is TGTGCCCTCCGGGATCCCCTTAACACCGGGGAGCTGTTTTTT. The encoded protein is CALRDPLNTGELFF.

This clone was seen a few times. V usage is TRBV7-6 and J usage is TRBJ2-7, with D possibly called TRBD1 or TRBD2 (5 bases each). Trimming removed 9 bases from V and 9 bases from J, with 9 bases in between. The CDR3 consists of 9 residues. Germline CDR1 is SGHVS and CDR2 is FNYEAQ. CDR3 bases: TGTGCCAGAGATGGGGGGCAGTACGTC. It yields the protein CARDGGQYV.

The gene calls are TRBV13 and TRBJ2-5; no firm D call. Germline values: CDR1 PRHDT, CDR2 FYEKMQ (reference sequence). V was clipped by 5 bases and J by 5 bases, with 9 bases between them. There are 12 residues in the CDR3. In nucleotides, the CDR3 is TGTGCCAGCAGCCGTCTAGGGGAGACCCAGTACTTC. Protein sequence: CASSRLGETQYF.

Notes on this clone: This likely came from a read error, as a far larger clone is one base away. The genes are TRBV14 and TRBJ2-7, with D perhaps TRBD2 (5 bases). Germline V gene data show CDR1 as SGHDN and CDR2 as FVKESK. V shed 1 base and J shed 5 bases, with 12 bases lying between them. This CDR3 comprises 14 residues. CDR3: CASSQAIGSDEQYF. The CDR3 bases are TGTGCCAGCAGCCAAGCTATAGGGAGCGACGAGCAGTACTTC. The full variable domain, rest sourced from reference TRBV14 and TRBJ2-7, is EAGVTQFPSHSVIEKGQTVTLRCDPISGHDNLYWYRRVMGKEIKFLLHFVKESKQDESGMPNNRFLAERTGGTYSTLKVQPAELEDSGVYFCASSQAIGSDEQYFGPGTRLTVT.

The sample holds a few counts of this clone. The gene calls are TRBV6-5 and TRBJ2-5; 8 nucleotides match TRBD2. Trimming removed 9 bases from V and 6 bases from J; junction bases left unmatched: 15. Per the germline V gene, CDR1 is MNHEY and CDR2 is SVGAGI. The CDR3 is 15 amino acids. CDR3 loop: CASRPLRGGMKTQYF. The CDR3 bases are TGTGCCAGTAGGCCCCTCCGGGGGGGAATGAAGACCCAGTACTTC.

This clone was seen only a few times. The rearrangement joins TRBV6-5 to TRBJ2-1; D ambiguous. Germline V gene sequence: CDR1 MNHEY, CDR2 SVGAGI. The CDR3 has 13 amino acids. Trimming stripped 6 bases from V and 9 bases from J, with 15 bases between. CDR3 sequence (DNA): TGTGCCAGCAGCCAACTCCGGGTGAGTGAGCAGTTCTTC. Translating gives CASSQLRVSEQFF.

The CDR3 sequence: CASSQDWGGYTNYGYTF. CDR3 nucleotides: TGCGCCAGCAGCCAAGATTGGGGAGGATATACTAACTATGGCTACACCTTC. The V gene is TRBV4-3, the J gene TRBJ1-2, with unresolved D. V lost 0 bases and J lost 0, with 14 bases in between. The CDR3 has 17 residues. Germline V CDR1 and CDR2: LGHNA, YSLEER.

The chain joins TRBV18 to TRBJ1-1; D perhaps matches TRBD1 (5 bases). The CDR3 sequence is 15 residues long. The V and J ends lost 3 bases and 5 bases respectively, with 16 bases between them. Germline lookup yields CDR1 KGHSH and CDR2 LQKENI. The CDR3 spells CASSPKSGRGTEAFF. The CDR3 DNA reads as TGTGCCAGCTCACCGAAGAGCGGCCGGGGGACTGAAGCTTTCTTT.

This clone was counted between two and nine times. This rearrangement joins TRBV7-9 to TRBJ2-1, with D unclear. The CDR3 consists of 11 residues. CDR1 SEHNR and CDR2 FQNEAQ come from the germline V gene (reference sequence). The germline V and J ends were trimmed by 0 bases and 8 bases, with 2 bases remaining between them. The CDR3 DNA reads TGTGCCAGCAGCTTAGCCGATGAGCAGTTCTTC. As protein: CASSLADEQFF.

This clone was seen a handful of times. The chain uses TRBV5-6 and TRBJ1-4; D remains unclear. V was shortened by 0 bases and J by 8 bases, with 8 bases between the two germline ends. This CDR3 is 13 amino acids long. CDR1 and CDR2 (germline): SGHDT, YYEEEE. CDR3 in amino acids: CASSLGVEEKLFF. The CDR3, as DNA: TGTGCCAGCAGCTTGGGGGTAGAGGAAAAACTGTTTTTT.

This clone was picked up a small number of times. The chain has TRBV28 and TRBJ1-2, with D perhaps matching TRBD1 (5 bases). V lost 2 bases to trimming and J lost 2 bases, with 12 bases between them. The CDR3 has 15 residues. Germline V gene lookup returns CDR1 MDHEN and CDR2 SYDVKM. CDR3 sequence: CASSLAGARNYGYTF. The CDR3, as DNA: TGTGCCAGCAGTTTAGCCGGGGCCAGAAACTATGGCTACACCTTC.

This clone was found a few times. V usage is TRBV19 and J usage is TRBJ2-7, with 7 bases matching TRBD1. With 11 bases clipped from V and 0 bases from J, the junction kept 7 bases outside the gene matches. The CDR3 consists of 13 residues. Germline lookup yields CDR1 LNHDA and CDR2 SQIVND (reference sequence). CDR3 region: CACGRQGSYEQYF. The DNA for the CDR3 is TGTGCCTGTGGCCGACAGGGCTCCTACGAGCAGTACTTC.

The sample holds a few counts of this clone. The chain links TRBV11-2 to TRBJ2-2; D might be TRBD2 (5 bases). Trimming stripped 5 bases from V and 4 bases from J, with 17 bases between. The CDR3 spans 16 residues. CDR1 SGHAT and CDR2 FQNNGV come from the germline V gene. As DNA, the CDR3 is TGTGCCAGCAGCGTTGGAGGCGGCAGAGGCACCGGGGAGCTGTTTTTT. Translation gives CASSVGGGRGTGELFF.

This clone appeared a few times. In DNA, the CDR3 is TGCGCCAGCAGCCAAGATGTGATCTCAGCCCAGCATTTT. This encodes CASSQDVISAQHF. The chain employs TRBV4-1 and TRBJ1-5; D unresolved. With 0 bases removed from V and 11 bases from J, the gap between germline ends came to 11 bases. The CDR3 contains 13 residues. CDR1 and CDR2 (germline): MGHRA, YSYEKL.

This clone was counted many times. CDR3 amino acids: CASSPKGDVGGYTF. In nucleotides, the CDR3 is TGTGCCAGTAGTCCCAAGGGGGACGTAGGTGGCTACACCTTC. The rearrangement links TRBV19 to TRBJ1-2; D perhaps matches TRBD1 (6 bases). The CDR3 has 14 residues. Germline assignment: CDR1 LNHDA and CDR2 SQIVND (reference sequence). Trimming left V 5 bases short and J 7 bases short, with 17 bases between.

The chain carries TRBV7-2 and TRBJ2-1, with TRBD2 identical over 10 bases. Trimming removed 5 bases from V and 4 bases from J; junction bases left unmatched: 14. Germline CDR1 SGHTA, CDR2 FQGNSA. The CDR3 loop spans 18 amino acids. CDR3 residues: CASSPRTSGDGRYNEQFF. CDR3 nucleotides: TGTGCCAGCAGCCCTCGGACTAGCGGAGACGGGAGGTACAATGAGCAGTTCTTC.

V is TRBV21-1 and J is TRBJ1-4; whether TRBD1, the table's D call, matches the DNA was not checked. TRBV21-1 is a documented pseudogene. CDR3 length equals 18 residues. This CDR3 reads CASSSYERRQGTNEKLFF. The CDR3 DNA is TGTGCCAGCAGCTCATACGAAAGGCGACAGGGAACTAATGAAAAACTGTTTTTT.

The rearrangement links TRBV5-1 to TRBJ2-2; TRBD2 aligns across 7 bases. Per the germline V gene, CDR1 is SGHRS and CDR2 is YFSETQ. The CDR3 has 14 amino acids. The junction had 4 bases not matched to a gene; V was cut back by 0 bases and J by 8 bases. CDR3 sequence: CASSLVRGTGELFF. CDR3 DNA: TGCGCCAGCAGCTTGGTGCGGGGGACGGGGGAGCTGTTTTTT.

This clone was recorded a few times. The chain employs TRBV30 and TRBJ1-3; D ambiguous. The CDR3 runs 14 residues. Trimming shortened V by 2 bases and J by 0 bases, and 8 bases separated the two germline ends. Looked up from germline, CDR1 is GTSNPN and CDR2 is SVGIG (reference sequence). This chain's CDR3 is CAWSRRSSGNTIYF. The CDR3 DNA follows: TGTGCCTGGAGTCGACGGAGCTCTGGAAACACCATATATTTT.

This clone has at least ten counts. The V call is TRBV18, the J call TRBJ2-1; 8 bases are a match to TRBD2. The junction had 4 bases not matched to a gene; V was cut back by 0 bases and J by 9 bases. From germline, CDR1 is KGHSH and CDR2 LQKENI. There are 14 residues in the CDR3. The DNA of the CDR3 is TGTGCCAGCTCACCACCGAGCGGGAGAGTTGAGCAGTTCTTC. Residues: CASSPPSGRVEQFF.